These 16 T cell receptor beta chains share one sample of origin, sequenced in a study of T cells in Graves' hyperthyroidism and ophthalmopathy. Amplified regions were TCR beta CDR3 sequences from RNA transcripts. HTBI primers were the set used in a first-round RT-PCR of the TCR CDR3. TCRdb called the multiplex PCR reads again in MiXCR, with one record for every CDR3 protein. The sample holds approximately 300,000 distinct CDR3 sequences; approximately 15% are singletons and the top ten take less than 70%. Material: blood. These receptors all stem from a woman in her sixties with Graves' ophthalmopathy.

Note on this clonotype: Given a much more abundant clone one base away, this may be a read error. The chain uses TRBV18 and TRBJ1-2; D possibly corresponds to TRBD1 (5 bases). CDR3 size: 13 residues. Looked up from germline, CDR1 is KGHSH and CDR2 is LQKENI. Trimming pared 3 bases from V and 4 bases from J, leaving 9 bases between. CDR3 bases: TGTGCCAGCTCACCTCCGGGGCTCTATGGCTACACCTTC. Protein sequence: CASSPPGLYGYTF.

This clonotype was observed at least ten times. The chain couples TRBV2 to TRBJ1-6, with D tentatively TRBD1 (6 bases). Trimming removed 7 bases at V and 6 bases at J, with 13 bases between. The length of the CDR3 is 14 residues. From germline, CDR1 is SNHLY and CDR2 FYNNEI. The DNA for the CDR3 is TGTGCCAGCATCGGCGCAGGGGCTAATTCACCCCTCCACTTT. It is translated as CASIGAGANSPLHF. Together with reference TRBV2 and TRBJ1-6, the CDR3 gives the full variable domain: EPEVTQTPSHQVTQMGQEVILRCVPISNHLYFYWYRQILGQKVEFLVSFYNNEISEKSEIFDDQFSVERPDGSNFTLKIRSTKLEDSAMYFCASIGAGANSPLHFGNGTRLTVT.

This clonotype was recorded at least ten times. The chain recombines TRBV5-1 with TRBJ2-3, with 9 bases that match TRBD2. CDR1 is SGHRS and CDR2 is YFSETQ in the germline V gene. The junction had 11 bases not matched to a gene; V was cut back by 0 bases and J by 3 bases. This CDR3 spans 18 amino acids. As DNA, the CDR3 is TGCGCCAGCAGCTTGGAGCAGGGTGGTAGCGGGAGTACAGATACGCAGTATTTT. Its protein is CASSLEQGGSGSTDTQYF. Full variable domain (remainder filled in from reference TRBV5-1 and TRBJ2-3): KAGVTQTPRYLIKTRGQQVTLSCSPISGHRSVSWYQQTPGQGLQFLFEYFSETQRNKGNFPGRFSGRQFSNSRSEMNVSTLELGDSALYLCASSLEQGGSGSTDTQYFGPGTRLTVL.

This clonotype was counted a few times. The rearrangement uses TRBV6-5 and TRBJ2-7; D is unclear. CDR3 length: 16 amino acids. Germline V gene data show CDR1 as MNHEY and CDR2 as SVGAGI. V lost 0 bases to trimming and J lost 0 bases, with 12 bases between them. The CDR3 DNA reads as TGTGCCAGCAGTTACTCGACGCGGCAAATCTCCTACGAGCAGTACTTC. It specifies CASSYSTRQISYEQYF.

The chain combines TRBV19 with TRBJ2-5; 11 bases are shared with TRBD1. The CDR3 length is 15 residues. V was clipped by 7 bases and J by 5 bases; unmatched bases: 9. Germline CDR1 LNHDA, CDR2 SQIVND (reference sequence). DNA for the CDR3: TGTGCCAGTAACGATCGGACAGGGGGCTTGGAGACCCAGTACTTC. Amino acid sequence: CASNDRTGGLETQYF.

This clonotype was seen many times. The chain has TRBV7-2 and TRBJ2-7; TRBD2 agrees at 14 bases. J lost 5 bases, V lost 1 base, and 7 bases had no gene match. The CDR3 runs 17 residues. Germline values: CDR1 SGHTA, CDR2 FQGNSA. The CDR3 DNA reads as TGTGCCAGCAGCTTAGAGGGACTAGCGGGAGTAGTCCACGAGCAGTACTTC. Its protein is CASSLEGLAGVVHEQYF.

CDR3 loop: CASSYDPSGNTIYF. The CDR3 DNA follows: TGTGCCAGCAGTTACGACCCCTCTGGAAACACCATATATTTT. This chain joins TRBV6-4 and TRBJ1-3; D ambiguous. This CDR3 comprises 14 residues. V dropped 5 bases and J dropped 0 bases, with 8 bases sitting between them. Germline-derived CDR1 and CDR2 are MRHNA and SNTAGT.

This clonotype was seen ten or more times. The chain employs TRBV20-1 and TRBJ2-5; D remains unclear. From germline, CDR1 is DFQATT and CDR2 SNEGSKA (reference sequence). Trimming pared 2 bases from V and 5 bases from J, leaving 15 bases between. The CDR3 runs 14 residues. This CDR3 reads CSARSGRGEETQYF. The CDR3 nucleotides read TGCAGTGCTAGAAGTGGACGAGGAGAGGAGACCCAGTACTTC.

To note about this clonotype: A much larger clone is a single base away; this may be a read error. The chain employs TRBV27 and TRBJ2-1; TRBD2 agrees at 8 bases. CDR1 is MNHEY, CDR2 SMNVEV, per germline (reference sequence). Trimming cost V 10 bases and J 5 bases; bases outside gene matches: 10. This CDR3 has 14 residues. This CDR3 is CATRRAGGHNEQFF. Written as DNA, the CDR3 is TGTGCCACCAGGCGGGCGGGAGGACACAATGAGCAGTTCTTC.

The rearrangement links TRBV28 to TRBJ1-2; possible D gene TRBD1, 6 bases. Germline CDR1 reads MDHEN; CDR2 reads SYDVKM. The CDR3 has 14 amino acids. Trimming took 2 bases from V and 2 from J, leaving 9 bases between them. CDR3 nucleotides: TGTGCCAGCAGTTTACCCGGACAGAACTATGGCTACACCTTC. Amino acids: CASSLPGQNYGYTF.

This clonotype showed up many times. The rearrangement links TRBV20-1 to TRBJ1-1; D is unclear. The V end lost 3 bases, the J end lost 2 bases, and 10 bases lay between the germline ends. Germline lookup yields CDR1 DFQATT and CDR2 SNEGSKA (reference sequence). This CDR3 is 13 amino acids long. In nucleotides, the CDR3 is TGCAGTGCTAGTTTTCAGGCCAACACTGAAGCTTTCTTT. Amino acid sequence: CSASFQANTEAFF.

This clonotype was detected ten times or more. The chain recombines TRBV20-1 with TRBJ2-3, with D possibly being TRBD1 (5 bases). Between the trimmed V and J ends, which lost 0 bases and 2 bases, there was a span of 12 bases. Germline V CDR1 and CDR2: DFQATT, SNEGSKA (reference sequence). CDR3 length equals 15 residues. The CDR3: CSARDRVVPTDTQYF. CDR3 coding DNA: TGCAGTGCTAGAGACAGGGTTGTCCCCACAGATACGCAGTATTTT.

On this clonotype itself: This may be a read error: a much more frequent sequence differs by one nucleotide. The chain uses TRBV29-1 and TRBJ1-1, with a possible D match to TRBD1 (6 bases). This CDR3 contains 14 residues. Looked up from germline, CDR1 is SQVTM and CDR2 is ANQGSEA. The chain's CDR3 is CSVDRGGGGTEVFF. The CDR3 bases are TGCAGCGTTGACCGCGGGGGCGGTGGCACTGAAGTTTTCTTT.

This clonotype was seen ten or more times. V is TRBV18 and J is TRBJ1-1, with TRBD1 matching 7 bases. The germline CDR1 and CDR2 sequences are KGHSH and LQKENI. Germline trimming cut 4 bases from V and 5 bases from J; bases unmatched to any gene: 7. The CDR3 runs to 14 residues. The CDR3 DNA is TGTGCCAGCTCACTAGGACAGGTCTTAACTGAAGCTTTCTTT. Translated, it gives CASSLGQVLTEAFF.

This clonotype came up many times. This chain uses TRBV6-2 or TRBV6-3 with TRBJ1-2, with 12 bases aligning to TRBD1. This CDR3 is built from 14 residues. V gave up 6 bases and J gave up 8 bases; unmatched junction bases: 7. CDR1 is MNHEY, CDR2 SVGEGT, per germline. The CDR3 DNA sequence: TGTGCCAGCAGACGCGGGACAGGGGGCCTCGGCTACACCTTC. This codes for CASRRGTGGLGYTF.

This clonotype was observed at least ten times. The J gene is TRBJ2-7, the V gene TRBV20-1; tentative D call: TRBD1 (6 bases). The CDR3 length is 14 residues. Trimming pared 1 base from V and 5 bases from J, leaving 15 bases between. Per germline, CDR1 DFQATT and CDR2 SNEGSKA (reference sequence). Here the CDR3 DNA reads TGCAGTGCTAGAGTAAACAGGGTAGCCAACGAGCAGTACTTC. Its translation is CSARVNRVANEQYF.